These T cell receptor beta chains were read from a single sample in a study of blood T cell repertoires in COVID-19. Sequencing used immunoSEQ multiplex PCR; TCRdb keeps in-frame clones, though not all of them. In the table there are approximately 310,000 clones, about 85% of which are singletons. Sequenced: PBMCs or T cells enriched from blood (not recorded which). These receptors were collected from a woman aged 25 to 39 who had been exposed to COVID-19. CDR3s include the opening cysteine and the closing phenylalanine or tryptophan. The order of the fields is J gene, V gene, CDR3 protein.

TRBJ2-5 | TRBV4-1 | CASSQDARETQYF
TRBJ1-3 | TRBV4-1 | CASSQDLRPSSGNTIYF
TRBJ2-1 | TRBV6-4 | CASSVSVGGTGSFNEQFF
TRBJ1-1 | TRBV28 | CASSPGLNTEAFF
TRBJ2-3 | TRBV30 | CAWALFGGSTDTQYF
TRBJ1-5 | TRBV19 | CASSKGRELSNQPQHF
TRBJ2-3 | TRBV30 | CAWRESPDTQYF
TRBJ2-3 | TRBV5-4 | CASSPRVAGGRGPRTDTQYF
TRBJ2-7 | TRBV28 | CASSLRGGVGPYEQYF
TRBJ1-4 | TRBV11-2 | CASSRDNRQNEKLFF
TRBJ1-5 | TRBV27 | CASSLWANQPQHF
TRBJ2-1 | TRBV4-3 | CASSQDGPAYNEQFF
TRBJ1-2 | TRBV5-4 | CASTMGQGADYGYTF
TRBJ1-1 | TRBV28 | CASSHGLTNTEAFF
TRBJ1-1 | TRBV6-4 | CASSSTGYTEAFF
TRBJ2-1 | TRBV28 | CASSSAGTMGVEQFF
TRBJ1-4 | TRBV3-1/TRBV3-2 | CASSQGQGARKLFF
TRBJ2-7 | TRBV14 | CASSQSGSYEQYF
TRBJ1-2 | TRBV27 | CASSPGRNYGYTF
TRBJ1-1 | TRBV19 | CASIESGLGNTEAFF
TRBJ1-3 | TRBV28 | CASSGGDRLNTIYF
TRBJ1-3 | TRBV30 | CAWSVLSGNTIYF
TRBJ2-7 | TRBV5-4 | CASSNTYEQYF
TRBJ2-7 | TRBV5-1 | CASSKATGLSYEQYF
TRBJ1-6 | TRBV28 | CASSLYGGNSPLHF
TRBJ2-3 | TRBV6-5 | CASSVAGGYTDTQYF
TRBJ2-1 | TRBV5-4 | CASSSRQLAGGVDEQFF
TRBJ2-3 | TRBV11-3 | CASSENGGPQYF
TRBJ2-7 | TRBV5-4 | CASSLGTATYEQYF
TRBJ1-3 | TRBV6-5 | CASSSPSDRPGNTIYF
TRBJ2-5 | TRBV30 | CAWSEGLAVGETQYF
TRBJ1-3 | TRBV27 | CASSPSPFGGPGNTIYF
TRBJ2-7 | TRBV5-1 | CASSPQQGAGEQYF
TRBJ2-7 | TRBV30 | CAWSVVDRGLGEQYF
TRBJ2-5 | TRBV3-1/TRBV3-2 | CASSLGGEETQYF
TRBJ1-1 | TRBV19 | CASSLAYTEAFF
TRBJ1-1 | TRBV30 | CAWSRGVNTEAFF
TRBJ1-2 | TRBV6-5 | CASSYSDRDGGYTF
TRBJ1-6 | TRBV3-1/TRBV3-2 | CASSQGLVNSPLHF
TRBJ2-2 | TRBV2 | CASLRTQNTGELFF
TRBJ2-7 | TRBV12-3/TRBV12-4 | CASSLAYYEQYF
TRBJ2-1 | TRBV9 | CASSSTSGGALSSYNEQFF
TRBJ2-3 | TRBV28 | CASTPGSGGAGSLPQYF
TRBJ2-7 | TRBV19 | CASSSTSNSYEQYF
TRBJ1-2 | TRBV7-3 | CASSSAGQVGGYTF
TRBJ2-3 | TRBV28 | CASSSPSGGADTQYF
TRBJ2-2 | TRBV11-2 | CASSLDDRIMRGLNTGELFF
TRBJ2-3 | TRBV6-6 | CASSPGLAGANTDTQYF
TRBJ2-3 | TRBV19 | CASSSSRDRAADTQYF
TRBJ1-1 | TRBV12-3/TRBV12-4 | CASSPGRGLGAFF
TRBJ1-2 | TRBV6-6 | CASSPTTANYGYTF
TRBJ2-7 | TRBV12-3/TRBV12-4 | CASSPISGGEEYF
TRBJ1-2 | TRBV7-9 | CASSSGDRPRVINYGYTF
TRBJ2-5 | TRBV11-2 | CASSLVAGKGETQYF
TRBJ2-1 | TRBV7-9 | CASSSQDRLNEQFF
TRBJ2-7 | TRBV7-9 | CASSLRDGESYEQYF
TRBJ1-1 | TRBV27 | CASGLGQGGNTEAFF